A single sample gave rise to the 6 T cell receptor beta chains below, sequenced in a study of beta chain features in type 1 diabetes. TCRB transcripts that were expressed got sequenced, as all of the isolated RNA had been reverse transcribed. Sequencing used immunoSEQ multiplex PCR; TCRdb keeps in-frame clones, though not all of them. Here the sample spans roughly 500,000 clones, approximately 31% being singletons. The sequenced sample was naive CD4+ T cells from blood. Receptors were obtained from a man aged 18 to 30 in good health.

This sequence joins TRBV30 and TRBJ1-1, with D maybe TRBD1 (5 bases). The germline CDR1 and CDR2 sequences are GTSNPN and SVGIG (reference sequence). V was clipped by 1 base and J by 3 bases, with 12 bases between them. The CDR3 loop spans 14 amino acids. The CDR3 DNA reads as TGTGCCTGGAGTGGGGACGGTTGGGACACTGAAGCTTTCTTT. This encodes CAWSGDGWDTEAFF.

Only a few counts were recorded for this clone. V and J are TRBV7-3 and TRBJ2-3; the match to TRBD2 covers 9 bases. Germline V lookup: CDR1 SGHTA, CDR2 FQGTGA. V was clipped by 4 bases and J by 0 bases; unmatched bases: 5. CDR3 length: 16 amino acids. CDR3 DNA: TGTGCCAGCAGCTCGCTAGCGGGATCTAGCACAGATACGCAGTATTTT. Protein sequence: CASSSLAGSSTDTQYF.

This sequence joins TRBV7-2 and TRBJ1-3; 7 nucleotides align to TRBD1. V gave up 5 bases and J gave up 8 bases; unmatched junction bases: 6. In germline, CDR1 is SGHTA, CDR2 FQGNSA. The CDR3 spans 13 residues. Here the CDR3 DNA reads TGTGCCAGCAGCACGAGACAGGGTGACACCATATATTTT. Translating gives CASSTRQGDTIYF.

This clone has a handful of counts. The V and J genes are TRBV6-5 and TRBJ2-5; D is unclear. CDR1 and CDR2 (germline): MNHEY, SVGAGI. This CDR3 is 15 amino acids long. The V end lost 0 bases, the J end lost 5 bases, and 13 bases lay between the germline ends. The CDR3 loop is CASSYSTVLWETQYF. CDR3 bases: TGTGCCAGCAGTTACTCGACCGTGCTTTGGGAGACCCAGTACTTC.

This rearrangement joins TRBV6-5 to TRBJ2-7, with D uncertain. Trimming shortened V by 5 bases and J by 4 bases, and 6 bases separated the two germline ends. This CDR3 spans 11 amino acids. Germline assignment: CDR1 MNHEY and CDR2 SVGAGI. For the CDR3, the DNA is TGTGCCAGCAGTCAATTATACGAGCAGTACTTC. Residues: CASSQLYEQYF.

This chain connects TRBV7-9 to TRBJ2-1; 7 nucleotides match TRBD2. CDR1 is SEHNR, CDR2 FQNEAQ, per germline (reference sequence). The CDR3 is 15 amino acids. J was trimmed by 3 bases and V by 5 bases; bases with no gene match: 7. CDR3 protein: CASSTLSGDYNEQFF. The CDR3 DNA sequence: TGTGCCAGCAGCACCCTAAGCGGGGACTACAATGAGCAGTTCTTC. Full variable domain (missing parts from reference TRBV7-9 and TRBJ2-1): DTGVSQNPRHKITKRGQNVTFRCDPISEHNRLYWYRQTLGQGPEFLTYFQNEAQLEKSRLLSDRFSAERPKGSFSTLEIQRTEQGDSAMYLCASSTLSGDYNEQFFGPGTRLTVL.